These T cell receptor beta chains were read from a single sample in a study of beta chain features in type 1 diabetes. Profiling relied on immunoSEQ multiplex PCR, and the TCRdb table lists in-frame clones only, not all of them. Found here are hundreds of thousands of clones, around a sixth of them singletons; the top ten hold about 0.086%. The sample taken for sequencing was naive CD4+ T cells from blood. Every receptor here comes from a man aged 18-30 years in good health. Both conserved end residues are part of each CDR3. The D gene is left open where the match is weak. Clone size, where shown, is once, few, many, or a class for clones that have expanded.

V: TRBV27; J: TRBJ1-1; D: -; size: -; DNA: TGTGCCAGCAAGCCGCAGGGCCCTACTGAAGCTTTCTTT; CDR3: CASKPQGPTEAFF
V: TRBV19; J: TRBJ2-2; D: -; size: -; DNA: TGTGCCACCAAACCCCCGGTCACCGGGGAGCTGTTTTTT; CDR3: CATKPPVTGELFF
V: TRBV7-9; J: TRBJ2-3; D: -; size: few; DNA: TGTGCCAGCAGCTTCTCTAGTCTTCTAGGTACGCAGTATTTT; CDR3: CASSFSSLLGTQYF
V: TRBV2; J: TRBJ1-3; D: -; size: few; DNA: TGTGCCTCGGAACTGGCTGGAAACACCATATATTTT; CDR3: CASELAGNTIYF
V: TRBV9; J: TRBJ1-1; D: TRBD1; size: -; DNA: TGTGCCAGCAGCACAAGGACAGGGGGAAGGACTGAAGCTTTCTTT; CDR3: CASSTRTGGRTEAFF
V: TRBV11-1; J: TRBJ2-2; D: -; size: -; DNA: TGTGCCAGCAGCTTAGGACAGAACACCGGGGAGCTGTTTTTT; CDR3: CASSLGQNTGELFF
V: TRBV29-1; J: TRBJ1-2; D: -; size: -; DNA: TGCAGCGTTGCGGCCAGGGGAATTAACTATGGCTACACCTTC; CDR3: CSVAARGINYGYTF
V: TRBV6-5; J: TRBJ2-1; D: TRBD1; size: -; DNA: TGTGCCAGCAGCGGGACAGGGATAGGAGAGCAGTTCTTC; CDR3: CASSGTGIGEQFF
V: TRBV7-2; J: TRBJ1-5; D: TRBD1; size: -; DNA: TGTGCCAGCAGCTCAGGACAGGGCTGGCAGCCCCAGCATTTT; CDR3: CASSSGQGWQPQHF
V: TRBV7-2; J: TRBJ2-5; D: TRBD1; size: -; DNA: TGTGCCAGCAGCTTGACAGGGGGCCGAGTGACCCAGTACTTC; CDR3: CASSLTGGRVTQYF
V: TRBV6-5; J: TRBJ1-4; D: -; size: -; DNA: TGTGCCAGCAGTTCTGACAGCGCCTGGGAAAAACTGTTTTTT; CDR3: CASSSDSAWEKLFF
V: TRBV10-3; J: TRBJ1-2; D: -; size: few; DNA: TGTGCCATGAGGACCTCCGGTGGCTACACCTTC; CDR3: CAMRTSGGYTF
V: TRBV6-5; J: TRBJ1-1; D: TRBD1; size: few; DNA: TGTGCCAGCAGCATCCCAGGGGGCTCTCGAGCTTTCTTT; CDR3: CASSIPGGSRAFF
V: TRBV7-9; J: TRBJ1-1; D: TRBD1; size: -; DNA: TGTGCCAGCACCGATGGGGGCAGGGGGCGTACTGAAGCTTTCTTT; CDR3: CASTDGGRGRTEAFF
V: TRBV4-1; J: TRBJ1-4; D: -; size: -; DNA: TGCGCCAGCGGTAATTGGGTACACGCCGAGGACGAAAAACTGTTTTTT; CDR3: CASGNWVHAEDEKLFF
V: TRBV7-2; J: TRBJ2-1; D: -; size: few; DNA: TGTGCCAGCAGCTCGTCTGGGGGTAACCAGTTCTTC; CDR3: CASSSSGGNQFF
V: TRBV2; J: TRBJ1-2; D: -; size: -; DNA: TGTGCCAGCAGTGATGAATGGCCGGCTAACTATGGCTACACCTTC; CDR3: CASSDEWPANYGYTF
V: TRBV7-2; J: TRBJ2-1; D: TRBD2; size: few; DNA: TGTGCCAGCAGCTTAGCGGCTAGCGGGAGGGCCAGCAATGAGCAGTTCTTC; CDR3: CASSLAASGRASNEQFF
V: TRBV27; J: TRBJ1-3; D: TRBD1; size: -; DNA: TGTGCCACCCGTAGGACAGGGGTCGGAAACACCATATATTTT; CDR3: CATRRTGVGNTIYF
V: TRBV7-2; J: TRBJ1-1; D: -; size: -; DNA: TGTGCCAGCAGCCCGCGGGCCGGGGGGTGGACTGAAGCTTTCTTT; CDR3: CASSPRAGGWTEAFF
V: TRBV7-2; J: TRBJ2-7; D: -; size: -; DNA: TGTGCCAGCAGCCCACACCGGGACTACGAGCAGTACTTC; CDR3: CASSPHRDYEQYF
V: TRBV7-9; J: TRBJ1-4; D: -; size: -; DNA: TGTGCCAGCAGCTTTGGAGGTTTTGGGTTTGCAACTAATGAAAAACTGTTTTTT; CDR3: CASSFGGFGFATNEKLFF
V: TRBV9; J: TRBJ2-1; D: -; size: -; DNA: TGTGCCAGCAGCGCGCCAGTATTGTTTGGTGGCTCCTACAATGAGCAGTTCTTC; CDR3: CASSAPVLFGGSYNEQFF
V: TRBV4-1; J: TRBJ2-1; D: TRBD1; size: -; DNA: TGCGCCAGCAGCCCCACTCTAGGGACAGGGTTCCATGAGCAGTTCTTC; CDR3: CASSPTLGTGFHEQFF
V: TRBV2; J: TRBJ1-1; D: -; size: few; DNA: TGTGCCAGCAGTCAACAGGGGAACACTGAAGCTTTCTTT; CDR3: CASSQQGNTEAFF
V: TRBV27; J: TRBJ1-5; D: -; size: few; DNA: TGTGCCAGCAGTTTAGGCCGAAATAGCAATCAGCCCCAGCATTTT; CDR3: CASSLGRNSNQPQHF
V: TRBV27; J: TRBJ1-5; D: -; size: few; DNA: TGTGCCAGCAGTCAGGGTTATAGCAATCAGCCCCAGCATTTT; CDR3: CASSQGYSNQPQHF
V: TRBV19; J: TRBJ2-1; D: TRBD2; size: few; DNA: TGTGCCAGTAGTAACCCTAGCGGCCTCTACAATGAGCAGTTCTTC; CDR3: CASSNPSGLYNEQFF
V: TRBV18; J: TRBJ2-5; D: -; size: few; DNA: TGTGCCAGCTCACCAGGGTCCTACCAAGAGACCCAGTACTTC; CDR3: CASSPGSYQETQYF
V: TRBV15; J: TRBJ1-1; D: -; size: -; DNA: TGTGCCACCAGCAGAGCTGGGGCGGCGGCTGAAGCTTTCTTT; CDR3: CATSRAGAAAEAFF
V: TRBV28; J: TRBJ2-7; D: TRBD1; size: few; DNA: TGTGCCAGCAGTAGGACAGGGGCCGAGCAGTACTTC; CDR3: CASSRTGAEQYF
V: TRBV6-4; J: TRBJ2-3; D: -; size: -; DNA: TGTGCCTCGAGGGGAAACACAGATACGCAGTATTTT; CDR3: CASRGNTDTQYF
V: TRBV7-8; J: TRBJ1-2; D: -; size: -; DNA: TGTGCCAGCAAACCAGATTCGGGGATCGCTGGCTACACCTTC; CDR3: CASKPDSGIAGYTF
V: TRBV7-2; J: TRBJ1-2; D: -; size: few; DNA: TGTGCCAGCAGCTCCCGGGTAGCGGGGAACTATGGCTACACCTTC; CDR3: CASSSRVAGNYGYTF
V: TRBV4-1; J: TRBJ2-2; D: -; size: -; DNA: TGCGCCAGCAGCCGGAGGACTCCCTCCGGCGGGGAGCTGTTTTTT; CDR3: CASSRRTPSGGELFF
V: TRBV28; J: TRBJ2-6; D: TRBD1; size: few; DNA: TGTGCCAGCAGGGGACAGTCCTCTGGGGCCAACGTCCTGACTTTC; CDR3: CASRGQSSGANVLTF
V: TRBV6-1; J: TRBJ2-2; D: -; size: -; DNA: TGTGCCAGCAGCCCAGGGGTGGGGGCCACCGGGGAGCTGTTTTTT; CDR3: CASSPGVGATGELFF
V: TRBV28; J: TRBJ2-7; D: -; size: few; DNA: TGTGCCAGCAGTTTCGCCCTCGGCAGGGTTCAACTCGAGCAGTACTTC; CDR3: CASSFALGRVQLEQYF
V: TRBV28; J: TRBJ2-1; D: TRBD2; size: few; DNA: TGTGCCAGCAGTTTACTAGCGGGGGGGACCTACAATGAGCAGTTCTTC; CDR3: CASSLLAGGTYNEQFF
V: TRBV27; J: TRBJ1-1; D: -; size: -; DNA: TGTGCCAGCAGTTTCAGGACATCTGGGAACACTGAAGCTTTCTTT; CDR3: CASSFRTSGNTEAFF
V: TRBV28; J: TRBJ1-2; D: -; size: -; DNA: TGTGCCAGCAGCGCAGAGTATGGCTACACCTTC; CDR3: CASSAEYGYTF
V: TRBV29-1; J: TRBJ2-7; D: TRBD1; size: few; DNA: TGCAGCGTTGGCCGGGACAGGGGGCTCTACGAGCAGTACTTC; CDR3: CSVGRDRGLYEQYF
V: TRBV19; J: TRBJ2-5; D: -; size: few; DNA: TGTGCCAGTAGTATAGAACAGGGAAAGACCCAGTACTTC; CDR3: CASSIEQGKTQYF
V: TRBV5-4; J: TRBJ1-4; D: -; size: few; DNA: TGTGCCAGCAGCCGTTCCAACAGGGCAACTAATGAAAAACTGTTTTTT; CDR3: CASSRSNRATNEKLFF
V: TRBV19; J: TRBJ2-7; D: TRBD1; size: few; DNA: TGTGCCAGTAGTACGGTACAGGGGCGGTACGAGCAGTACTTC; CDR3: CASSTVQGRYEQYF
V: TRBV7-7; J: TRBJ2-7; D: -; size: few; DNA: TGTGCTAGCAGCTTAGCGACCAGTGGCGAGCAGTACTTC; CDR3: CASSLATSGEQYF